These T cell receptor beta chains were read from a single sample in a study of human T cells and chemical hapten exposure. In TCRdb, the RACE reads were re-called with MiXCR into one record per CDR3 protein. The sample lists some 350,000 distinct CDR3 sequences, around 6% occurring once. Sequencing was performed on whole blood, taken in connection with sensitization to the hapten diphenylcyclopropenone (DPC). The receptors shown here come from a young woman with alopecia areata. Some clones in this sample may be carry-over from other donors' samples. The CDR3 runs from the conserved cysteine through the conserved F or W. A D gene is named only where the DNA matches it firmly. Part of the rows lack a size; the others show once, few, many or a class for expanded clones.

clone_size,v_call,d_call,j_call,cdr3_aa,cdr3_nt
few,TRBV28,NA,TRBJ2-3,CASSPDPRGDTQYF,TGTGCCAGCAGTCCAGACCCTCGGGGCGATACGCAGTATTTT
many,TRBV7-9,NA,TRBJ2-5,CASSLDASRQETQYF,TGTGCCAGCAGCTTAGACGCTAGTAGGCAAGAGACCCAGTACTTC
few,TRBV6-5,TRBD1,TRBJ2-3,CASSYGPGQGLDTQYF,TGTGCCAGCAGTTATGGGCCAGGACAGGGATTAGATACGCAGTATTTT
NA,TRBV4-1,TRBD2,TRBJ2-3,CASTLAGGLSTDTQYF,TGCGCCAGCACGCTAGCGGGGGGGCTGAGCACAGATACGCAGTATTTT
NA,TRBV20-1,NA,TRBJ1-1,CSPRKGTNTEAFF,TGCAGCCCTAGAAAGGGGACGAACACTGAAGCTTTCTTT
many,TRBV10-3,NA,TRBJ1-1,CAISESRLQTGSYTEAFF,TGTGCCATCAGTGAGTCCCGATTACAGACAGGCTCTTACACTGAAGCTTTCTTT
NA,TRBV11-1,TRBD2,TRBJ2-3,CASSQVSGGRDTQYF,TGTGCCAGCAGCCAGGTTAGCGGGGGCCGGGATACGCAGTATTTT
NA,TRBV29-1,TRBD1,TRBJ2-4,CSVDRTGQNIQYF,TGCAGCGTTGATCGGACAGGCCAAAACATTCAGTACTTC
NA,TRBV4-3,NA,TRBJ2-1,CASSQETSAFYNEQFF,TGCGCCAGCAGCCAGGAGACTAGTGCATTTTACAATGAGCAGTTCTTC
many,TRBV29-1,NA,TRBJ1-6,CSVPGGSYNSPLHF,TGCAGCGTTCCGGGGGGCTCCTATAATTCACCCCTCCACTTT
many,TRBV10-3,NA,TRBJ1-6,CATKPEGSPLHF,TGTGCCACTAAACCGGAAGGATCACCCCTCCACTTT
many,TRBV20-1,NA,TRBJ2-4,CSARGSRKGNIQYF,TGCAGTGCTAGAGGGTCCCGGAAGGGAAACATTCAGTACTTC
many,TRBV6-2/TRBV6-3,TRBD2,TRBJ2-1,CASSYSSGESNEQFF,TGTGCCAGCAGTTACTCTAGCGGGGAATCCAATGAGCAGTTCTTC
few,TRBV5-1,NA,TRBJ2-1,CASSSRSGSANEQFF,TGCGCCAGCAGCTCGAGGTCAGGGTCGGCCAATGAGCAGTTCTTC
few,TRBV5-4,TRBD1,TRBJ1-3,CASSSGTGDSNTIYF,TGTGCCAGCAGCTCGGGGACAGGTGATTCGAACACCATATATTTT
few,TRBV12-3/TRBV12-4,NA,TRBJ1-3,CASTGLFDTIYF,TGTGCCAGCACCGGTTTATTCGACACCATATATTTT
many,TRBV12-3/TRBV12-4,TRBD1,TRBJ1-6,CASSLTGGLLHF,TGTGCCAGCAGTCTCACAGGGGGCTTACTCCACTTT
many,TRBV7-9,NA,TRBJ2-2,CASSLAPGKGTTGELFF,TGTGCCAGCAGCTTAGCGCCCGGAAAGGGAACCACCGGGGAGCTGTTTTTT
many,TRBV7-9,NA,TRBJ1-4,CASSPNGATNEKLFF,TGTGCCAGCAGCCCGAACGGAGCAACTAATGAAAAACTGTTTTTT
many,TRBV15,NA,TRBJ2-7,CATSRDISGYNEQYF,TGTGCCACCAGCAGAGATATTTCAGGGTACAACGAGCAGTACTTC
many,TRBV20-1,NA,TRBJ1-1,CSARDIDASGLIAAFF,TGCAGTGCTAGAGATATCGATGCGTCAGGGCTGATTGCGGCTTTCTTT
many,TRBV18,NA,TRBJ1-5,CASSRGSQSNQPQHF,TGTGCCAGCTCACGGGGGAGTCAAAGCAATCAGCCCCAGCATTTT
NA,TRBV2,NA,TRBJ2-5,CASSEELQETQYF,TGTGCCAGCAGTGAAGAATTGCAAGAGACCCAGTACTTC
NA,TRBV7-8,NA,TRBJ1-1,CASSSTDKGTEAFF,TGTGCCAGCAGCTCGACCGACAAGGGCACTGAAGCTTTCTTT
many,TRBV12-3/TRBV12-4,NA,TRBJ1-1,CASMGDGLNTEAFF,TGTGCCAGCATGGGAGACGGGCTGAACACTGAAGCTTTCTTT
NA,TRBV25-1,NA,TRBJ1-1,CASSESTGTNTEAFF,TGTGCCAGCAGTGAATCAACAGGGACGAACACTGAAGCTTTCTTT
many,TRBV21-1,NA,TRBJ1-5,CASSKRTGRQPQHF,TGTGCCAGCAGCAAAAGGACAGGTCGTCAGCCCCAGCATTTT
many,TRBV7-2,TRBD2,TRBJ2-1,CASTLGSGGYNEQFF,TGTGCCAGCACCTTAGGTAGCGGGGGTTACAATGAGCAGTTCTTC
NA,TRBV9,TRBD1,TRBJ2-7,CASSAFDRDTYEQYF,TGTGCCAGCAGCGCCTTTGACAGGGACACCTACGAGCAGTACTTC
many,TRBV7-2,NA,TRBJ1-5,CASSFTGSEAQHF,TGTGCCAGCAGCTTTACGGGGTCCGAAGCCCAGCATTTT